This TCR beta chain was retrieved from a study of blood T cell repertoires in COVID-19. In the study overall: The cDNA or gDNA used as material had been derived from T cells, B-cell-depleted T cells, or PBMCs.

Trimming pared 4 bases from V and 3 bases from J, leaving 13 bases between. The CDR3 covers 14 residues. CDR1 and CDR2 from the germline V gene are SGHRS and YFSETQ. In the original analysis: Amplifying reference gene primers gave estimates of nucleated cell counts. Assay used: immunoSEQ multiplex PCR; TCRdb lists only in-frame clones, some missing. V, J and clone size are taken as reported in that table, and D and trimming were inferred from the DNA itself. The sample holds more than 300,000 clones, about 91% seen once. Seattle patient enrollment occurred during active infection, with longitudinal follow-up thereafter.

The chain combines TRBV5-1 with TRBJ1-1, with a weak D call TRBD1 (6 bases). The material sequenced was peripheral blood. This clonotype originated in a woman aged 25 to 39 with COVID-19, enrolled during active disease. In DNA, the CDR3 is TGCGCCAGCAGCGGAGGACAGCCATACACTGAAGCTTTCTTT. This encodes CASSGGQPYTEAFF.